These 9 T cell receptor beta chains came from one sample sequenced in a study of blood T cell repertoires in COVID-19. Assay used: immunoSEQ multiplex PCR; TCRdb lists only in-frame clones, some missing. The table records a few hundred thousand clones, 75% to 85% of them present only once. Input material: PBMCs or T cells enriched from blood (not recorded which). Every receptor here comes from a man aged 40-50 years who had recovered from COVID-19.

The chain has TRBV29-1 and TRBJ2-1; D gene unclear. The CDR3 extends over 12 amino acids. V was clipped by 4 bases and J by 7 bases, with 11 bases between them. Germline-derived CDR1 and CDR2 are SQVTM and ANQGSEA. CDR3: CSVGNSRNEQFF. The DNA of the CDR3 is TGCAGCGTTGGAAACAGCCGGAATGAGCAGTTCTTC.

The CDR3 here is CASSPRGGFITEAFF. CDR3 DNA: TGTGCCAGCAGCCCCCGGGGGGGGTTTATCACTGAAGCTTTCTTT. The genes are TRBV11-2 and TRBJ1-1; tentatively, D is TRBD1 (5 bases). V lost 5 bases, J lost 4 bases, and 17 bases lay in between. Germline V gives CDR1 SGHAT, CDR2 FQNNGV. This CDR3 comprises 15 residues.

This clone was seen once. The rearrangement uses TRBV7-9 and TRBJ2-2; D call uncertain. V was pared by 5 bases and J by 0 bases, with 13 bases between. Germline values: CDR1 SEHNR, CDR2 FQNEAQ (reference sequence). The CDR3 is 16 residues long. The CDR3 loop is CASSPRPRSNTGELFF. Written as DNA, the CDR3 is TGTGCCAGCAGCCCTAGACCCAGATCGAACACCGGGGAGCTGTTTTTT.

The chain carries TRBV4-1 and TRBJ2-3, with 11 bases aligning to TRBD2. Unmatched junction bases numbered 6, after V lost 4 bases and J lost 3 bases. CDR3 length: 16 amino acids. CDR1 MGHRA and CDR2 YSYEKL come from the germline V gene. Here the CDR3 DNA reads TGCGCCAGCAGCCCGGGACTAGCGGTTCGAACAGATACGCAGTATTTT. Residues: CASSPGLAVRTDTQYF.

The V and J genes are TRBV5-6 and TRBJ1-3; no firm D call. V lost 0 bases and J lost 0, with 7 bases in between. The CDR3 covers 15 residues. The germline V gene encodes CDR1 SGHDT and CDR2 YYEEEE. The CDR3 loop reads CASSLVGDSGNTIYF. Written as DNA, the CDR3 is TGTGCCAGCAGCTTGGTCGGGGACTCTGGAAACACCATATATTTT.

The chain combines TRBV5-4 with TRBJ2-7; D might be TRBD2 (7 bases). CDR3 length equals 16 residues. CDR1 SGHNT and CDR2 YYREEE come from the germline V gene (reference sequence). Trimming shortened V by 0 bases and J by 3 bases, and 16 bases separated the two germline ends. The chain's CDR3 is CASSLGAAGAFYEQYF. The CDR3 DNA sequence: TGTGCCAGCAGCTTGGGGGCGGCGGGGGCATTCTACGAGCAGTACTTC.

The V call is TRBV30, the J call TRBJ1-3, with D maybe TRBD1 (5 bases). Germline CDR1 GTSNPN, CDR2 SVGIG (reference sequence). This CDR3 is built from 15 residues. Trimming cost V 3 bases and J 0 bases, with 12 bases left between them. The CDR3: CAWRGQGNSGNTIYF. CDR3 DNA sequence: TGTGCCTGGAGAGGTCAGGGTAACTCTGGAAACACCATATATTTT. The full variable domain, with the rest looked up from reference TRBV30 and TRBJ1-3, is SQTIHQWPATLVQPVGSPLSLECTVEGTSNPNLYWYRQAAGRGLQLLFYSVGIGQISSEVPQNLSASRPQDRQFILSSKKLLLSDSGFYLCAWRGQGNSGNTIYFGEGSWLTVV.

The CDR3 sequence is CASSYYSGGRPDTQYF. DNA of the CDR3: TGTGCCAGCAGTTACTATTCCGGAGGGAGACCAGATACGCAGTATTTT. The chain recombines TRBV6-5 with TRBJ2-3; perhaps TRBD2 as D (6 bases). The germline V gene has CDR1 MNHEY and CDR2 SVGAGI. The CDR3 length is 16 residues. The V and J ends lost 1 base and 4 bases respectively, with 15 bases between them.

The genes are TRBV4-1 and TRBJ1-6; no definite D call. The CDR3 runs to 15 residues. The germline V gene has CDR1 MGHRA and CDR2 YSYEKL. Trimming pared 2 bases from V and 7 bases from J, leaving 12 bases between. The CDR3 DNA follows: TGCGCCAGCAGCCAACTTTACGGGGTGAATTCACCCCTCCACTTT. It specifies CASSQLYGVNSPLHF.